Sequencing of this T cell receptor (beta chain) was carried out in a study of shared clonotypes between healthy human individuals (dated by TCRdb to 2020 to 2021). Notes on the research overall: A couple of women and a few men aged 18 to 49 years were included in the cohort. To increase sequencing depth and limit assay-specific biases, TCR repertoire library preparation and sequencing were carried out by different laboratories using diverse techniques. Each donor's leukapheresis produced roughly between about 0.85 and 10 billion PBMCs. Per donor, three plates each were used for CD4 naive and CD4 memory, two for CD8 naive, and one for CD8 memory. Blood TCR repertoires of five healthy adults were deeply sequenced to estimate repertoire size and the extent of clonotype sharing between individuals.

CDR1 SNHLY and CDR2 FYNNEI were looked up in the germline V gene. The CDR3 covers 14 residues, taking in both the cysteine and the phenylalanine. The read is trimmed to its CDR3 DNA, 42 bases read in frame from base 1. At the junction V is shortened by 6 bases and J by 4 bases, with 12 bases in between. Donors were healthy HIV-negative adults with no recently reported acute infections or vaccinations. Every donor was a Caucasian adult residing in Nashville, Tennessee, USA. CD4+ T cells were enriched through magnetic negative selection, after which naive cells were positively selected on CD45RA and the remaining negative fraction served as the memory subset. Blood was collected by leukapheresis, and PBMCs were isolated by Ficoll-Histopaque density gradient centrifugation and then cryopreserved in liquid nitrogen vapor phase. Purity and quantity of every magnetically sorted T cell population were checked by analytical flow cytometry. From each sorted fraction, genomic DNA was isolated and quantified by UV absorbance on a Nanodrop 2000c.

This clone was recorded only once. What antigen it recognizes has not been identified. Base-call qualities are not available, and no considerably larger clone is one nucleotide away. Other DNA sequences within the sample encode an identical CDR3. Using the deep immunoSEQ assay, TCR CDR3 regions were amplified from genomic DNA by multiplex PCR. For each cell subset, the extracted genomic DNA was distributed evenly across all wells of several immunoSEQ 96-well plates, and each plate served as one replicate. For sorted subsets, around 200 ng genomic DNA, equal to 25,000 to 35,000 T cell genomes, was loaded into each replicate PCR. Purified libraries were measured with a Qubit 3.0 fluorometer, size-checked on a Bioanalyzer 2100, and measured again with the KAPA Library Quantification kit. Every immunoSEQ 96-well plate was sequenced on a dedicated single-read 150-cycle Illumina NextSeq 550 flow cell. As for the authors' bioinformatics: Because the immunoSEQ output included only junctional sequences and no quality scores, the filtering could not be the same as the filtering used for full-length reads. To assign V/J genes and CDR3, sequences were annotated using PyIR, a Python wrapper for IgBLAST v1.9, with IMGT germline references. Reads were filtered out if the reads had weak V/J assignments (E-value above 1e-6), no CDR3, stop codons, out-of-frame junctions, or ambiguous translated residues. A V3J clonotype was defined by an identical inferred V gene, J gene, and CDR3 amino acid sequence. The percentage overlap between two repertoires was calculated by dividing the number of shared unique clonotypes by the size of the smaller repertoire. Richness of each repertoire was evaluated using RTK rarefaction, the Chao1 estimator, and Recon v2.1 estimates of unobserved clonotypes. OLGA was used to compute generation probabilities for all TCRbeta clonotypes that the gDNA method yielded from a handful of donors. Sourced from immuneACCESS, this table was stored by TCRdb with only in-frame sequences that have V and J called. A share of the clones is absent; for the studies checked, an unresolved V gene accounts for under half, and the remainder has no known explanation. V, J and clone size derive from that table, while D and trimming were established from the DNA sequence. Present in this sample are about 2.4 million clones, just over 90% of which were seen just once. Clones ranked in the top ten supply around 0.14% of the sample.

Overall results and qualifications from the work: Higher generation probabilities were observed for clonotypes shared by all four sorted-subset donors than for non-shared clonotypes. Even with the large sequencing depth, rarefaction of the sorted-subset datasets indicated that sequencing was incomplete. Larger estimated clonotype richness was generally found for naive subsets than for memory subsets. Sharing across several donors was observed for roughly 5.4% of naive CD4, 3% to 4% of naive CD8, around 2.5% of memory CD4, and over 0.3% of memory CD8 clonotypes. Pairwise subsampling indicated that sequencing depth was expected to affect the degree of clonotype sharing among donors. Only blood was sampled, and tissue TCR repertoires likely differ from those in blood. Because the study included a small number of donors, the genetic and exposure-history diversity represented was limited.

Sample: naive CD4+ T cells sorted from blood. Interpreted using the paper, the cell subset or site label stands for: CD45RA+ positively selected. The receptor chain draws on TRBV2 and TRBJ2-2; tentative D gene TRBD1, with 5 bases matching. The TCR comes from a man younger than 35 in good health. The CDR3 protein is CASSVRGGTGELFF. The nucleotide sequence is TGTGCCAGCAGCGTAAGGGGCGGCACCGGGGAGCTGTTTTTT.